These 23 T cell receptor beta chains were sequenced from one sample in a study of T cells in localized non-small cell lung cancer. Method: immunoSEQ multiplex PCR; TCRdb's copy keeps in-frame clones and lacks some. The sample yields tens of thousands of clones, about nine tenths seen once. Sequencing was performed on peripheral blood, taken before any cancer treatment. These TCRs come from a man between 40 and 69 years old with stage I squamous cell lung carcinoma.

In its sample, this clone was seen once. The chain recombines TRBV19 with TRBJ2-5; 8 bases match TRBD1. This CDR3 comprises 16 residues. The V gene's germline CDR1 is LNHDA and CDR2 SQIVND (reference sequence). The V gene end was trimmed by 6 bases and the J gene end by 4 bases; junction bases not matched to a gene: 13. CDR3 protein: CASRLRDRTGRETQYF. Written as DNA, the CDR3 is TGTGCCAGTAGACTAAGAGATCGGACAGGGAGAGAGACCCAGTACTTC.

The V call is TRBV7-9, the J call TRBJ1-1; D is perhaps TRBD1 (5 bases). This CDR3 comprises 14 residues. Trimming cost V 5 bases and J 5 bases, with 15 bases left between them. Germline V gene data show CDR1 as SEHNR and CDR2 as FQNEAQ (reference sequence). CDR3 sequence: CASSTYQGGTEAFF. For the CDR3, the DNA is TGTGCCAGCAGCACTTATCAGGGAGGGACTGAAGCTTTCTTT.

The genes are TRBV7-9 and TRBJ1-4, with D tentatively TRBD1 (5 bases). The germline V gene encodes CDR1 SEHNR and CDR2 FQNEAQ (reference sequence). This CDR3 is 18 amino acids long. V lost 0 bases and J 0 bases, leaving 14 bases between the germline ends. The CDR3 nucleotides read TGTGCCAGCAGCTTAGCTGGGTGGGCAGGGCCAACTAATGAAAAACTGTTTTTT. It yields the protein CASSLAGWAGPTNEKLFF.

The rearrangement joins TRBV30 to TRBJ1-6; the D gene is possibly TRBD1 (5 bases). The CDR3 runs 17 residues. V gave up 0 bases and J gave up 2 bases, with 14 bases separating them. Per germline, CDR1 GTSNPN and CDR2 SVGIG (reference sequence). The CDR3 nucleotides are TGTGCCTGGAGTGTACTTGGGGGAATAGCCTATAATTCACCCCTCCACTTT. Encoded protein: CAWSVLGGIAYNSPLHF.

In regard to this clone: Germline and junction disagree at one end, which may indicate a read error. The J gene is TRBJ2-6, the V gene TRBV5-8; either TRBD1 or TRBD2 may fit D (6 bases each). Germline V gene lookup returns CDR1 SGHTS and CDR2 YDEGEE. This CDR3 has 18 amino acids. Here the CDR3 reads CASSPRGRLGSGASVLTF. The CDR3 nucleotides read TGTGCCAGCAGCCCCCGGGGGCGACTGGGCTCTGGGGCCAGCGTCCTGACTTTC.

The chain employs TRBV5-1 and TRBJ1-4, with a tentative D call TRBD1 (6 bases). Between the trimmed V and J ends, which lost 5 bases and 0 bases, there was a span of 20 bases. CDR1 and CDR2 (germline): SGHRS, YFSETQ. The CDR3 runs to 18 residues. In nucleotides, the CDR3 is TGCGCCAGCAGGACTGGGACGGACAGTCTTGCAACTAATGAAAAACTGTTTTTT. It codes for CASRTGTDSLATNEKLFF.

The chain recombines TRBV11-2 with TRBJ1-6, with 8 bases fitting TRBD1. This CDR3 contains 16 residues. J lost 4 bases, V lost 8 bases, and 10 bases had no gene match. The V gene's germline CDR1 is SGHAT and CDR2 FQNNGV. The CDR3 sequence: CASGQGTLLYNSPLHF. The CDR3, as DNA: TGTGCCAGCGGACAGGGAACTCTTCTTTATAATTCACCCCTCCACTTT.

The chain employs TRBV18 and TRBJ1-6; 8 bases are a match to TRBD1. The CDR3 is 15 residues long. The trim removed 4 bases at V and 10 bases at J, leaving 9 bases unmatched. The germline CDR1 and CDR2 sequences are KGHSH and LQKENI. The CDR3 loop is CASSQGTGGDSPLHF. DNA of the CDR3: TGTGCCAGCTCACAAGGGACAGGAGGCGACTCACCCCTCCACTTT.

The chain uses TRBV4-1 and TRBJ2-3, with D uncertain. The germline gives CDR1 MGHRA, CDR2 YSYEKL. Trimming removed 0 bases from V and 0 bases from J, with 7 bases in between. The length of the CDR3 is 15 residues. CDR3 region: CASSQDIGSTDTQYF. The CDR3 DNA is TGCGCCAGCAGCCAAGATATCGGCAGCACAGATACGCAGTATTTT.

The chain couples TRBV4-3 to TRBJ1-2, with a weak D call TRBD1 (6 bases). Trimming shortened V by 4 bases and J by 4 bases, and 22 bases separated the two germline ends. Per germline, CDR1 LGHNA and CDR2 YSLEER. CDR3 length equals 17 residues. Written as DNA, the CDR3 is TGCGCCAGCAGCCCCAAAACCGGGACATCTCCCCCCTATGGCTACACCTTC. Encoded protein: CASSPKTGTSPPYGYTF.

This clone has only one observation. V and J are TRBV19 and TRBJ2-2, with 12 bases identical to TRBD1. Germline CDR1 is LNHDA and CDR2 is SQIVND (reference sequence). Losses at the gene ends were 10 bases for V and 7 bases for J; bases not matched to a gene: 7. CDR3 length: 14 amino acids. In DNA form, the CDR3 reads TGTGCCACGGCCGGGACAGGGGGCGTCGGGGAGCTGTTTTTT. This codes for CATAGTGGVGELFF.

The J gene is TRBJ1-2, the V gene TRBV15, with 10 nucleotides matching TRBD1. There are 19 residues in the CDR3. Germline V gives CDR1 LNHNV, CDR2 YYDKDF (reference sequence). The V gene end was trimmed by 0 bases and the J gene end by 4 bases; junction bases not matched to a gene: 14. The CDR3 DNA follows: TGTGCCACCAGCAGAGATCTAACGTTGGGGACAGGGGCTTCCTATGGCTACACCTTC. Translated: CATSRDLTLGTGASYGYTF. Based on the CDR3 plus reference TRBV15 and TRBJ1-2, the full variable domain is DAMVIQNPRYQVTQFGKPVTLSCSQTLNHNVMYWYQQKSSQAPKLLFHYYDKDFNNEADTPDNFQSRRPNTSFCFLDIRSPGLGDTAMYLCATSRDLTLGTGASYGYTFGSGTRLTVV.

V is TRBV13 and J is TRBJ1-1, with D unclear. The CDR3 sequence is 12 residues long. The ends were cut back, 9 bases at V and 1 base at J, with 9 bases in the middle. From germline, CDR1 is PRHDT and CDR2 FYEKMQ (reference sequence). The DNA for the CDR3 is TGTGCCAGTGGACGGGCGAACACTGAAGCTTTCTTT. Its translation is CASGRANTEAFF.

The gene calls are TRBV9 and TRBJ1-2; 11 nucleotides match TRBD1. CDR3 length: 13 amino acids. The J segment lost 6 bases and the V segment lost 3 bases, leaving 1 base of the junction unmatched. The germline V gene has CDR1 SGDLS and CDR2 YYNGEE. The CDR3 DNA reads as TGTGCCAGCAGCGGGGGACAGGGGGATGGCTACACCTTC. Its protein product is CASSGGQGDGYTF.

The chain is built from TRBV5-8 and TRBJ1-6; perhaps TRBD1 as D (6 bases). Looked up from germline, CDR1 is SGHTS and CDR2 is YDEGEE. V shed 2 bases and J shed 1 base, with 10 bases lying between them. The CDR3 is 16 residues long. The CDR3 DNA follows: TGTGCCAGCAGCTTAGACAGGAGGTCCTATAATTCACCCCTCCACTTT. Translating gives CASSLDRRSYNSPLHF.

The chain couples TRBV19 to TRBJ1-6, with a weak D call TRBD1 (6 bases). This CDR3 has 18 amino acids. Trimming cost V 5 bases and J 1 base, with 18 bases left between them. Germline V gene lookup returns CDR1 LNHDA and CDR2 SQIVND (reference sequence). CDR3 region: CASSFRGRGSSYNSPLHF. The CDR3 nucleotides read TGTGCCAGTAGTTTCAGGGGCAGGGGATCTTCCTATAATTCACCCCTCCACTTT. Full variable domain (remainder filled in from reference TRBV19 and TRBJ1-6): DGGITQSPKYLFRKEGQNVTLSCEQNLNHDAMYWYRQDPGQGLRLIYYSQIVNDFQKGDIAEGYSVSREKKESFPLTVTSAQKNPTAFYLCASSFRGRGSSYNSPLHFGNGTRLTVT.

The chain carries TRBV30 and TRBJ1-1; D ambiguous. The V end lost 3 bases, the J end lost 4 bases, and 9 bases lay between the germline ends. The V gene's germline CDR1 is GTSNPN and CDR2 SVGIG (reference sequence). This CDR3 region has 12 residues. The CDR3 is CAWSRFGTEAFF. CDR3 nucleotides: TGTGCCTGGAGCAGGTTCGGCACTGAAGCTTTCTTT.

The CDR3 here is CASSRDPGPNYGYTF. CDR3 in DNA: TGTGCCAGCAGTAGGGACCCTGGCCCTAACTATGGCTACACCTTC. This chain connects TRBV27 to TRBJ1-2, with D possibly TRBD1 on 5 matching bases. Germline lookup yields CDR1 MNHEY and CDR2 SMNVEV (reference sequence). The ends were cut back, 5 bases at V and 0 bases at J, with 13 bases in the middle. The CDR3 consists of 15 residues.

The rearrangement joins TRBV6-6 to TRBJ1-1, with D possibly matching TRBD1 (6 bases). V dropped 6 bases and J dropped 5 bases, with 16 bases sitting between them. This CDR3 is built from 14 residues. CDR1 MNHNY and CDR2 SVGAGI come from the germline V gene (reference sequence). The CDR3 here is CASSQPGGRTEAFF. CDR3 bases: TGTGCCAGCAGCCAGCCGGGGGGGCGAACTGAAGCTTTCTTT.

This chain joins TRBV18 and TRBJ2-7; D is undetermined. The CDR3 is 16 amino acids. Germline-derived CDR1 and CDR2 are KGHSH and LQKENI. V was trimmed by 3 bases and J by 2 bases, leaving 17 bases between them. As DNA, the CDR3 is TGTGCCAGCTCACCCTTTTCCCGTTCGGGTGCCTACGAGCAGTACTTC. This gives the protein CASSPFSRSGAYEQYF.

This clone occurred once. The genes are TRBV7-2 and TRBJ2-1; D might be TRBD1 or TRBD2, each matching 5 bases. The CDR3 consists of 14 residues. V was shortened by 5 bases and J by 7 bases, with 15 bases between the two germline ends. Looked up from germline, CDR1 is SGHTA and CDR2 is FQGNSA. The CDR3 is CASSVGPIMNEQFF. CDR3 nucleotides: TGTGCCAGCAGCGTGGGACCCATCATGAATGAGCAGTTCTTC.

The genes are TRBV19 and TRBJ2-3; D gene uncertain. The germline CDR1 and CDR2 sequences are LNHDA and SQIVND (reference sequence). V lost 10 bases and J 4 bases, leaving 6 bases between the germline ends. This CDR3 region has 10 residues. The CDR3 reads CATSSDTQYF. As DNA, the CDR3 is TGTGCCACCTCATCAGATACGCAGTATTTT. Full variable domain (remainder filled in from reference TRBV19 and TRBJ2-3): DGGITQSPKYLFRKEGQNVTLSCEQNLNHDAMYWYRQDPGQGLRLIYYSQIVNDFQKGDIAEGYSVSREKKESFPLTVTSAQKNPTAFYLCATSSDTQYFGPGTRLTVL.

The chain joins TRBV4-1 to TRBJ1-3; D perhaps matches TRBD1 (6 bases). Deletions cut 0 bases from V and 0 bases from J, with 15 bases between. This CDR3 comprises 18 residues. CDR1 and CDR2 from the germline V gene are MGHRA and YSYEKL. CDR3: CASSQEPVQGSSGNTIYF. Here the CDR3 DNA reads TGCGCCAGCAGCCAAGAGCCGGTCCAGGGGAGCTCTGGAAACACCATATATTTT.